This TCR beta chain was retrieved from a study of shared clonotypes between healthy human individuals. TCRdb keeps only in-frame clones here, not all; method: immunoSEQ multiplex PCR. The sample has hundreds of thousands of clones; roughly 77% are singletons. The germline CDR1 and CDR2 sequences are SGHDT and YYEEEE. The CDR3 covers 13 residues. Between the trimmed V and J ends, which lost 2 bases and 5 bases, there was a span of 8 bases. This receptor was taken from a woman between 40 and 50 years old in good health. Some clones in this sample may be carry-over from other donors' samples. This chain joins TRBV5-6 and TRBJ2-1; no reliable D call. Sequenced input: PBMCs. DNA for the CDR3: TGTGCCAGCAGCTTAGGTCCCAACAATGAGCAGTTCTTC. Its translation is CASSLGPNNEQFF. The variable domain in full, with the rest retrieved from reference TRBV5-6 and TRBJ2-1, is DAGVTQSPTHLIKTRGQQVTLRCSPKSGHDTVSWYQQALGQGPQFIFQYYEEEERQRGNFPDRFSGHQFPNYSSELNVNALLLGDSALYLCASSLGPNNEQFFGPGTRLTVL.